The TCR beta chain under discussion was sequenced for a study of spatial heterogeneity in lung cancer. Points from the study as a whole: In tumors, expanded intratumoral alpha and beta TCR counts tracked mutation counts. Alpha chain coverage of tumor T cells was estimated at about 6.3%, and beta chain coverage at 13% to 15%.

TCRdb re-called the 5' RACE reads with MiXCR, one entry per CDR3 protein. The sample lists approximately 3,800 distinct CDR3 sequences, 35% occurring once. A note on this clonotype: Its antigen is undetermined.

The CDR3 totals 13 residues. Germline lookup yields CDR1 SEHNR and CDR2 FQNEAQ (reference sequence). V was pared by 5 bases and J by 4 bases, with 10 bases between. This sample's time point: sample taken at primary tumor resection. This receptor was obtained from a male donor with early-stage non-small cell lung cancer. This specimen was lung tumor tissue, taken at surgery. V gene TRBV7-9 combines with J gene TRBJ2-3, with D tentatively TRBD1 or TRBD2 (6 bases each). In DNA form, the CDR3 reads TGTGCCAGCAGCCCCCGGGGGCCAGATACGCAGTATTTT. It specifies CASSPRGPDTQYF.